This T cell receptor beta chain was captured by sequencing in a study of blood T cell repertoires in COVID-19. About the study: Material from acute and convalescent COVID-19 was sourced from the United States, Italy and Spain. From T cells, B-cell-depleted T cells, or PBMCs came the material, which was cDNA or gDNA.

This CDR3 spans 15 amino acids. Trimming stripped 4 bases from V and 0 bases from J, with 13 bases between. Germline lookup yields CDR1 SGHVS and CDR2 FQNEAQ. The data were produced by immunoSEQ multiplex PCR, yet TCRdb's version contains in-frame clones alone and is incomplete. The sample lists about 120,000 clones, approximately 85% occurring once. The sequence was obtained from a man older than 75 with acute or convalescent COVID-19. The chain employs TRBV7-8 and TRBJ2-7, with TRBD1 as a possible D gene (6 bases). Source material: peripheral blood. The CDR3 DNA is TGTGCCAGCAGCTCGACACGGGACAACTCCTACGAGCAGTACTTC. Amino acid sequence: CASSSTRDNSYEQYF.